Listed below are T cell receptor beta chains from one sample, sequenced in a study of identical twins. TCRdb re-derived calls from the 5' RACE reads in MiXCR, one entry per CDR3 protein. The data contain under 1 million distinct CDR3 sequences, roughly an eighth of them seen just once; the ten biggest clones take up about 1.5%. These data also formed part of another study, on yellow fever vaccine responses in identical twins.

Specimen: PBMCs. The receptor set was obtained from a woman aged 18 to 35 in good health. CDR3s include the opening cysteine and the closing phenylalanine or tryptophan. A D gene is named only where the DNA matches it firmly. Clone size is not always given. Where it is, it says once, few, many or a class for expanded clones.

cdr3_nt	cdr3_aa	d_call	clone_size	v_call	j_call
TGTGCCAGCAGCTTTCAGGGGGGGGGCACAGATACGCAGTATTTT	CASSFQGGGTDTQYF	NA	few	TRBV7-3	TRBJ2-3
TGCGCCAGCAGCCAAGGTTCAGGGGTTAATTCACCCCTCCACTTT	CASSQGSGVNSPLHF	NA	few	TRBV4-1	TRBJ1-6
TGCAGCGTTGAAAGGACTATGAACACTGAAGCTTTCTTT	CSVERTMNTEAFF	NA	NA	TRBV29-1	TRBJ1-1
TGCAGTGCTAGAGAGAGACTAGCGGGGCCCACCGGGGAGCTGTTTTTT	CSARERLAGPTGELFF	TRBD2	NA	TRBV20-1	TRBJ2-2
TGTGCCAGTAGCCGTGATACATTATACAATGAGCAGTTCTTC	CASSRDTLYNEQFF	NA	few	TRBV19	TRBJ2-1
TGTGCCAGCAGCTTATGGACTAGCGCGAGATACGAGCAGTACTTC	CASSLWTSARYEQYF	TRBD2	many	TRBV7-9	TRBJ2-7
TGTGCCAGCAGCTTGCACGTCTCTGGGGCCAACGTCCTGACTTTC	CASSLHVSGANVLTF	NA	NA	TRBV5-5	TRBJ2-6
TGCAGCGTGGGGGACTACACCGGGGAGCTGTTTTTT	CSVGDYTGELFF	NA	few	TRBV29-1	TRBJ2-2
TGTGCCACCAGCAGAGTCGACGGGTACACAGATACGCAGTATTTT	CATSRVDGYTDTQYF	NA	NA	TRBV15	TRBJ2-3
TGCAGCGGCAACACAGATACGCAGTATTTT	CSGNTDTQYF	NA	many	TRBV29-1	TRBJ2-3
TGTGCCAGCAGTTTCACGAGCGCCGGGGAGCTGTTTTTT	CASSFTSAGELFF	NA	few	TRBV12-3/TRBV12-4	TRBJ2-2
TGTGCCATCACGGGAGGGGAGCAAGAGACCCAGTACTTC	CAITGGEQETQYF	TRBD2	few	TRBV10-3	TRBJ2-5
TGTGCCAGCAGTAAGTCTAGCGGGATAGCCAAAAACATTCAGTACTTC	CASSKSSGIAKNIQYF	TRBD2	few	TRBV12-3/TRBV12-4	TRBJ2-4
TGTGCCAGCAGCTTAATAGCGGGGGGAACCTTGTCTGATACGCAGTATTTT	CASSLIAGGTLSDTQYF	TRBD2	NA	TRBV5-5	TRBJ2-3
TGTGCCAGTGGACTTCCGAACACTGAAGCTTTCTTT	CASGLPNTEAFF	NA	few	TRBV10-3	TRBJ1-1
TGTGCCAGCAGTCAATTTCCAGATACGCAGTATTTT	CASSQFPDTQYF	NA	NA	TRBV6-6	TRBJ2-3
TGTGCCATCAGTGGTGACGTAGGCTACAATGAGCAGTTCTTC	CAISGDVGYNEQFF	NA	NA	TRBV10-3	TRBJ2-1
TGTGCCAGCAGTGGACAACCCGGGACACTTAACTATGGCTACACCTTC	CASSGQPGTLNYGYTF	NA	few	TRBV6-2/TRBV6-3	TRBJ1-2
TGTGCCAGCAGCTTGAGGAGAGGGACACCTTACAATGAGCAGTTCTTC	CASSLRRGTPYNEQFF	NA	few	TRBV5-8	TRBJ2-1
TGCAGTGCTAGCTTTGAGCGGTTGGAGTTCTTC	CSASFERLEFF	NA	NA	TRBV20-1	TRBJ2-1
TGCGCCAGCATTCCCACTGTTGGCACAGATACGCAGTATTTT	CASIPTVGTDTQYF	NA	many	TRBV5-1	TRBJ2-3
TGCAGCGTTGAAGTGACAGGGAGGGACACTGAAGCTTTCTTT	CSVEVTGRDTEAFF	TRBD1	NA	TRBV29-1	TRBJ1-1
TGTGCTAGTGGACTCACAGGGTTCAATGAGCAGTTCTTC	CASGLTGFNEQFF	NA	NA	TRBV12-5	TRBJ2-1
TGTGCTAGTGGTTTGGGGTCTAAGACAGGGACTAGCACAGATACGCAGTATTTT	CASGLGSKTGTSTDTQYF	NA	NA	TRBV12-5	TRBJ2-3
TGTGCCAGCAGCCATGCTGTGACTAGCGGGAGCAATACGCAGTATTTT	CASSHAVTSGSNTQYF	TRBD2	few	TRBV3-1	TRBJ2-3
TGTGCCAGCAGTCCCCGAGAGGATCAGCCCCAGCATTTT	CASSPREDQPQHF	NA	few	TRBV27	TRBJ1-5
TGTGCCAGCTCACCGTCCGGGACGGAAGAGACCCAGTACTTC	CASSPSGTEETQYF	NA	few	TRBV18	TRBJ2-5
TGTGCCAGCACCGCGAGCTATAGCAATCAGCCCCAGCATTTT	CASTASYSNQPQHF	NA	few	TRBV12-3/TRBV12-4	TRBJ1-5
TGCGCCAGCAGCCGCCCCCTTAGACAGGGGTTTTACAATGAGCAGTTCTTC	CASSRPLRQGFYNEQFF	TRBD1	NA	TRBV4-1	TRBJ2-1
TGTGCCAGCAGCTTCTTCGCGGGGGTAACGGGGTTCGAGCAGTACTTC	CASSFFAGVTGFEQYF	TRBD2	NA	TRBV5-5	TRBJ2-7
TGTGCCAGCAGCCCCCAAGGGACAGGTCCCACCTACAATGAGCAGTTCTTC	CASSPQGTGPTYNEQFF	TRBD1	many	TRBV11-2	TRBJ2-1
TGTGCCACCAGCAGAGATCCGGGCACCGGGGAGCTGTTTTTT	CATSRDPGTGELFF	NA	NA	TRBV15	TRBJ2-2
TGTGCCAGCAGCTTAGTTGGGACAGGGGTTTCTGGAAACACCATATATTTT	CASSLVGTGVSGNTIYF	TRBD1	NA	TRBV7-2	TRBJ1-3
TGTGCCAGCTCACCACCGGAGACGCGTGGCTACACCTTC	CASSPPETRGYTF	NA	NA	TRBV18	TRBJ1-2
TGTGCCAGCACCTACAGACGTGTTGGAGAGACCCAGTACTTC	CASTYRRVGETQYF	NA	NA	TRBV3-1	TRBJ2-5
TGTGCCAGCAGCCGCCAACAGGGAGATACGCAGTATTTT	CASSRQQGDTQYF	NA	NA	TRBV12-3/TRBV12-4	TRBJ2-3
TGTGCCAGCAGCCAAGTACTCGGGGCGACCTACAATGAGCAGTTCTTC	CASSQVLGATYNEQFF	NA	few	TRBV3-1	TRBJ2-1
TGTGCCAGCAGTTACGTTGCGGGGCTTAGTTCACCCCTCCACTTT	CASSYVAGLSSPLHF	NA	few	TRBV6-5	TRBJ1-6
TGCGCCAGCAGCTTGGCCCGGGGGGTGGACAAAAACATTCAGTACTTC	CASSLARGVDKNIQYF	TRBD2	NA	TRBV5-1	TRBJ2-4
TGTGCCAGCAGCCGCGCTAGCGGGAGTCTTCACGAGCAGTACTTC	CASSRASGSLHEQYF	TRBD2	NA	TRBV5-6	TRBJ2-7
TGCGCCAGCAGCTTCCTGGGTTCGAGAACAGATACGCAGTATTTT	CASSFLGSRTDTQYF	NA	NA	TRBV5-1	TRBJ2-3
TGTGCCAGCAGTCAGATTCAGGGTGGCGATGGCTACACCTTC	CASSQIQGGDGYTF	NA	NA	TRBV12-3/TRBV12-4	TRBJ1-2
TGTGCCATCAGCGGGACACCCGCAAGCTTGAACACTGAAGCTTTCTTT	CAISGTPASLNTEAFF	NA	few	TRBV10-3	TRBJ1-1
TGTGCCAGCAGCTACCCGAGCTCCTACAATGAGCAGTTCTTC	CASSYPSSYNEQFF	NA	few	TRBV7-2	TRBJ2-1
TGCGCCAGCAGCTTGGGCCGTCCGGGTGGTGAAGCTTTCTTT	CASSLGRPGGEAFF	NA	few	TRBV5-1	TRBJ1-1
TGCGCCAGCAGCTTGGAGTCTTTTCTGGATACGCAGTATTTT	CASSLESFLDTQYF	NA	NA	TRBV5-1	TRBJ2-3
TGTGCCAGCAGTTATGGGCGGGGTTCCTACGAGCAGTACTTC	CASSYGRGSYEQYF	NA	many	TRBV6-5	TRBJ2-7
TGCGCCAGCAGCTTTTTGGGCTACCTTTACAATGAGCAGTTCTTC	CASSFLGYLYNEQFF	NA	few	TRBV5-1	TRBJ2-1
TGTGCCAGCAGTGAAGCAGCTAGCGCAATCACAGATACGCAGTATTTT	CASSEAASAITDTQYF	NA	NA	TRBV6-1	TRBJ2-3
TGCGCCAGCAGCCAAGTTTTAGCGGGTACTGAAGCTTTCTTT	CASSQVLAGTEAFF	NA	few	TRBV4-1	TRBJ1-1
TGCAGTGTGTACGGGTCCAGCTCCTACAATGAGCAGTTCTTC	CSVYGSSSYNEQFF	NA	NA	TRBV20-1	TRBJ2-1
TGCAGCGTTGGACAGTTACTAGCGAGAGATGAGCAGTTCTTC	CSVGQLLARDEQFF	TRBD2	NA	TRBV29-1	TRBJ2-1
TGCAGTGCTGCAGGACAGGGGGAAGCAACTAATGAAAAACTGTTTTTT	CSAAGQGEATNEKLFF	TRBD1	few	TRBV20-1	TRBJ1-4
TGTGCCAGCAGCCTGGATAGGGCGAGTCCCGGGGAGCTGTTTTTT	CASSLDRASPGELFF	NA	few	TRBV3-1	TRBJ2-2